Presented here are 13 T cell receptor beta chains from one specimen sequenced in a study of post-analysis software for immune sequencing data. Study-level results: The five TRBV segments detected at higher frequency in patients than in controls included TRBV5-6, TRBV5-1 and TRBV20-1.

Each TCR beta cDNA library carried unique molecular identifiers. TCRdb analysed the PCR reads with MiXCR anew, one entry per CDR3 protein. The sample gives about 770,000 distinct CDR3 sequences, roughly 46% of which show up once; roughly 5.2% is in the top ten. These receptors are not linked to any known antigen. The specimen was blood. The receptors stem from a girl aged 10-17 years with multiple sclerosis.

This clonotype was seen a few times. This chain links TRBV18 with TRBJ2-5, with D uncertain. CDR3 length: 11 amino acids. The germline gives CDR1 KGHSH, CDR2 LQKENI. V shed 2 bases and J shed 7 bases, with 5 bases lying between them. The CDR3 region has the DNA TGTGCCAGCTCACCATCTACGACCCAGTACTTC. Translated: CASSPSTTQYF.

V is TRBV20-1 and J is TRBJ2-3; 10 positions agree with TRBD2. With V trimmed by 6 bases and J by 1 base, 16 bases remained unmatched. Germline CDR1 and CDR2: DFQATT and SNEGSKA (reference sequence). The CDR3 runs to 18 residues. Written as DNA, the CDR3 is TGCAGTGCCGAAGGACTAGCGGAAGTAACCCCTCGCACAGATACGCAGTATTTT. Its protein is CSAEGLAEVTPRTDTQYF.

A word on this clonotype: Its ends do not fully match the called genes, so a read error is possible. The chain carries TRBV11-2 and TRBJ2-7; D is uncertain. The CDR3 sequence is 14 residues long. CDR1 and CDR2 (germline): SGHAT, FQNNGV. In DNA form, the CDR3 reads TGTACCAGCAGCTTAGGGCGTCAGTCCTACGAGCAGTACTTC. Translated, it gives CTSSLGRQSYEQYF.

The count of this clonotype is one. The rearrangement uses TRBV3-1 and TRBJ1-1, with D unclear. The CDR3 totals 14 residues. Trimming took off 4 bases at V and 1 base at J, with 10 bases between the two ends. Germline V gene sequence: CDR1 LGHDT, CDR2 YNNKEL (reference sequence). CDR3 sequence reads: CASSLSTRNTEAFF. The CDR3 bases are TGTGCCAGCAGCCTAAGTACGCGGAACACTGAAGCTTTCTTT.

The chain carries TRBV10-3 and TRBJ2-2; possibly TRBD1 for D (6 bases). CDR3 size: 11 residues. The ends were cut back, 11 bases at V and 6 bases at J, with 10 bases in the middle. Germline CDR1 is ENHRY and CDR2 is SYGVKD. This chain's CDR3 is CASKGAGELFF. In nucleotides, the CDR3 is TGTGCCTCAAAGGGGGCCGGGGAGCTGTTTTTT.

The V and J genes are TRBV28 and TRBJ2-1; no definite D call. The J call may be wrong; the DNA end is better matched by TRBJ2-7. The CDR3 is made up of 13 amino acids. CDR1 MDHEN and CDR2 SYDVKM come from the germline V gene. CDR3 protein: CASSFGEYNEQYF. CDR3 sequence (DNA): TGTGCCAGCAGTTTTGGAGAGTACAATGAGCAGTACTTC.

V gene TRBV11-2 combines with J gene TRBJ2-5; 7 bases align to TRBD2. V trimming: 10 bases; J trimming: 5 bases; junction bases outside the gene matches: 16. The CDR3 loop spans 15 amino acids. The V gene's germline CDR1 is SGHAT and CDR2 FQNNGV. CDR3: CATLERAGAWETQYF. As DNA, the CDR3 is TGTGCCACCCTAGAGAGGGCGGGAGCTTGGGAGACCCAGTACTTC. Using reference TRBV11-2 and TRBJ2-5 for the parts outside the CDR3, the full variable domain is EAGVAQSPRYKIIEKRQSVAFWCNPISGHATLYWYQQILGQGPKLLIQFQNNGVVDDSQLPKDRFSAERLKGVDSTLKIQPAKLEDSAVYLCATLERAGAWETQYFGPGTRLLVL.

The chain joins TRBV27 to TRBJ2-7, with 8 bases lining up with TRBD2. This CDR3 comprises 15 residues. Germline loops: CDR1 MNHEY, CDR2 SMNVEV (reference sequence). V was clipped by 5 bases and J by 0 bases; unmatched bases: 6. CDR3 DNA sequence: TGTGCCAGCAGTCCTATAGCGGGGAGCTCCTACGAGCAGTACTTC. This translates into CASSPIAGSSYEQYF.

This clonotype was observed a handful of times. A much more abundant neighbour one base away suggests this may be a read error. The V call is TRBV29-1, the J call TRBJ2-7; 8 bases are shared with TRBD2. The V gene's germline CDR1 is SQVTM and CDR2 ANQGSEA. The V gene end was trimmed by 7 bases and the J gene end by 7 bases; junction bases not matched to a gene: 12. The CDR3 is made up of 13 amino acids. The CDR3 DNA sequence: TGCAGCGCCCGGGAGGGGGATTGGAATGAGCAGTACTTC. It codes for CSAREGDWNEQYF.

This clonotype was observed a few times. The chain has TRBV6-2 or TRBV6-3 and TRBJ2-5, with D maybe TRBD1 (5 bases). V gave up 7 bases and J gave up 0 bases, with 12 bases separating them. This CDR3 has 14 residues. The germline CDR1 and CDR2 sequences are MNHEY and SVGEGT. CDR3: CASTDTSYQETQYF. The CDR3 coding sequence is TGTGCCAGCACGGACACCTCGTACCAAGAGACCCAGTACTTC.

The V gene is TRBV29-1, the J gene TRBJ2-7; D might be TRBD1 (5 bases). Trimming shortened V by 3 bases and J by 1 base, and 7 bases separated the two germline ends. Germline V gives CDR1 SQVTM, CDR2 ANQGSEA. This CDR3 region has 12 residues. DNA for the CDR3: TGCAGCGTTGAGCAGGGTTCCTACGAGCAGTACTTC. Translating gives CSVEQGSYEQYF.

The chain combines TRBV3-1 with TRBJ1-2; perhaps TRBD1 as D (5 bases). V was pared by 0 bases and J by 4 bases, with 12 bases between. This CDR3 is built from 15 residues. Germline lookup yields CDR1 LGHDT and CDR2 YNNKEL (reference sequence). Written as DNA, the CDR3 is TGTGCCAGCAGCCAAGACAGGGTTGGGGTCTATGGCTACACCTTC. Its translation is CASSQDRVGVYGYTF.

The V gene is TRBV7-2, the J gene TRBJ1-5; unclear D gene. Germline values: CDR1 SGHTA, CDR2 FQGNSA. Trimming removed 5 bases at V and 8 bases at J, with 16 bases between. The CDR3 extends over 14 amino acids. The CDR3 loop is CASSPGRAPEPQHF. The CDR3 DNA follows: TGTGCCAGCAGCCCAGGACGCGCCCCGGAGCCCCAGCATTTT. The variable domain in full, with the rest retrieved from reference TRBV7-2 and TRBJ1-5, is GAGVSQSPSNKVTEKGKDVELRCDPISGHTALYWYRQSLGQGLEFLIYFQGNSAPDKSGLPSDRFSAERTGGSVSTLTIQRTQQEDSAVYLCASSPGRAPEPQHFGDGTRLSIL.